The clone carrying this T cell receptor beta chain was counted only a few times. Its antigen is unidentified. Germline lookup yields CDR1 GTSNPN and CDR2 SVGIG (reference sequence). This CDR3 has 14 amino acids. V lost 0 bases, J lost 5 bases, and 13 bases lay in between. Expressed TCRB transcripts got sequenced, as all isolated RNA was reverse transcribed. The repertoire was sequenced with immunoSEQ multiplex PCR; TCRdb's copy has only in-frame clones and lacks some. The repertoire holds about 360,000 clones, with around 12% as singletons. The sample is drawn from a study of beta chain features in type 1 diabetes. About the study: The patient and healthy donor groups were comparable for age, gender and cell yields. Across all samples, roughly 98,000,000 sorted cells were examined. General study results and limits: More deletions and fewer insertions at VDJ junctions were seen in type 1 diabetes patients. Type 1 diabetes patients had TCRB CDR3s that were shorter (moderately but significantly so) in all four CD4+ subsets.

Sequenced input: naive CD4+ T cells from blood. The TCR originated in a woman aged 18-29 years with type 1 diabetes. This chain connects TRBV30 to TRBJ2-5, with D possibly being TRBD1 (7 bases). CDR3 coding DNA: TGTGCCTGGAGTGTAGGAGGGGGCGCGGAGACCCAGTACTTC. It translates to CAWSVGGGAETQYF.